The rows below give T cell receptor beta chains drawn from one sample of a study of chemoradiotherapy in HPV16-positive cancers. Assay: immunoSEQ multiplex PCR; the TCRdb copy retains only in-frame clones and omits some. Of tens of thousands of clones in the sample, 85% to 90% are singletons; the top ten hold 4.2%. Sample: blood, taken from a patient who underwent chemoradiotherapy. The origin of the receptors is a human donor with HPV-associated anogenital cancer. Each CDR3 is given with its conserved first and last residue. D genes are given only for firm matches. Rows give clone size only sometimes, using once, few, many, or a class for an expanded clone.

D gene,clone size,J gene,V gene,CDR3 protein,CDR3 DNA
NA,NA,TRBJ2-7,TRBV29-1,CSVEDGTYEQYF,TGCAGCGTTGAAGACGGGACCTACGAGCAGTACTTC
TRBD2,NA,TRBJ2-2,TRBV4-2,CASSPGLAGAKDTGELFF,TGTGCCAGCAGCCCGGGACTAGCGGGGGCAAAGGACACCGGGGAGCTGTTTTTT
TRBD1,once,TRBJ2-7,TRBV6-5,CASSRQGIEQYF,TGTGCCAGCAGTCGACAGGGAATCGAGCAGTACTTC
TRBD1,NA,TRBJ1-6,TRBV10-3,CAISGTGQSPLHF,TGTGCCATCAGCGGGACAGGGCAGTCACCCCTCCACTTT
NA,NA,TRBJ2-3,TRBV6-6,CASSRHPQYF,TGTGCCAGCAGTCGCCACCCGCAGTATTTT
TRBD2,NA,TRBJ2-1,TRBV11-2,CGAGGPRGEQFF,TGTGGAGCGGGGGGGCCAAGGGGTGAGCAGTTCTTC
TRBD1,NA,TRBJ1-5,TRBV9,CASSPQGQPNQPQHF,TGTGCCAGCAGCCCCCAGGGACAGCCCAATCAGCCCCAGCATTTT
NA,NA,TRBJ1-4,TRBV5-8,CASGQGTTNEKLFF,TGTGCCAGCGGGCAGGGAACAACTAATGAAAAACTGTTTTTT
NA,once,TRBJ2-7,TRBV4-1,CASSPQPGQSYEQYF,TGCGCCAGCAGCCCTCAACCGGGACAATCCTACGAGCAGTACTTC
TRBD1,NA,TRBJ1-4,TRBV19,CASSTGGSVEKLFF,TGTGCCAGTAGTACAGGGGGCTCCGTGGAAAAACTGTTTTTT
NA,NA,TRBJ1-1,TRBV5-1,CASKEGGVNTEAFF,TGCGCCAGCAAGGAGGGAGGGGTAAACACTGAAGCTTTCTTT
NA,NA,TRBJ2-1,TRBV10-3,CAISGGTSYNEQFF,TGTGCCATCAGTGGGGGGACCTCCTACAATGAGCAGTTCTTC
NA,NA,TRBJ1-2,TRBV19,CASRPSGSYGYTF,TGTGCCAGTAGGCCATCTGGGTCCTATGGCTACACCTTC
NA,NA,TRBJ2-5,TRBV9,CASSPRPGGETQYF,TGTGCCAGCAGCCCGCGGCCCGGTGGTGAGACCCAGTACTTC
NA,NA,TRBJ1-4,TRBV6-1,CASIPTAYNEKLFF,TGTGCCAGCATTCCGACAGCCTATAATGAAAAACTGTTTTTT
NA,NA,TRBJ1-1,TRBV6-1,CASSESIRETEAFF,TGTGCCAGCAGTGAAAGTATCAGGGAGACTGAAGCTTTCTTT
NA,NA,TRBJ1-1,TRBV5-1,CASSLDRTANTEAFF,TGCGCCAGCAGCTTGGACAGAACCGCGAACACTGAAGCTTTCTTT
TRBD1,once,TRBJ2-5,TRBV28,CASTDPGTGQETQYF,TGTGCCAGCACCGACCCCGGGACAGGCCAAGAGACCCAGTACTTC
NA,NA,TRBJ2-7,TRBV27,CASSTVGGEQYF,TGTGCCAGCAGTACCGTTGGTGGGGAGCAGTACTTC
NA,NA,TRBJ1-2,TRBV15,CATSRDRGRAFGYTF,TGTGCCACCAGCAGAGATCGAGGCAGGGCTTTCGGCTACACCTTC
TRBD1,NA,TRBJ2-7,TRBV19,CASSPGTVYYEQYF,TGTGCCAGTAGTCCCGGGACAGTCTACTACGAGCAGTACTTC
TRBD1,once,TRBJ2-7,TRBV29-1,CSAEVPGGPYEQYF,TGCAGCGCTGAGGTCCCAGGGGGACCCTACGAGCAGTACTTC
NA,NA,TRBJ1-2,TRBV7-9,CASGQLYGYTF,TGTGCCTCGGGGCAACTCTATGGCTACACCTTC
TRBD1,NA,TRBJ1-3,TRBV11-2,CASSLVQGGSSGNTIYF,TGTGCCAGCAGCTTAGTCCAGGGGGGTAGCTCTGGAAACACCATATATTTT
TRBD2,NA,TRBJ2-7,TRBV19,CASSVSGRTYEQYF,TGTGCCAGTAGTGTTAGCGGGAGGACTTACGAGCAGTACTTC
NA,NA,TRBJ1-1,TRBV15,CATSRGVDTEAFF,TGTGCCACCAGCAGAGGTGTGGACACTGAAGCTTTCTTT
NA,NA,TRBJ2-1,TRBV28,CASRPGRSNNEHFF,TGTGCCAGCAGACCTGGTCGTTCGAACAATGAGCATTTCTTC
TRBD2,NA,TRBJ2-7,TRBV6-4,CASRGGVRDQSFYEQYF,TGTGCCAGCAGGGGGGGGGTTCGGGACCAATCATTCTACGAGCAGTACTTC
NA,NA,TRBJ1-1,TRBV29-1,CSVGGLEAFF,TGCAGCGTGGGAGGGCTTGAAGCTTTCTTT
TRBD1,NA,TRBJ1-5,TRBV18,CASSPWTGGEGQPQHF,TGTGCCAGCTCACCTTGGACAGGGGGAGAGGGTCAGCCCCAGCATTTT
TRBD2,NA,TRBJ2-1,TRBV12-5,CASGLVLGRELGNEQFF,TGTGCTAGTGGTTTGGTACTCGGGCGGGAGCTTGGGAATGAGCAGTTCTTC
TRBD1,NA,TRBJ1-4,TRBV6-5,CASSYSWSGGEKLFF,TGTGCCAGCAGTTACAGTTGGTCAGGGGGGGAAAAACTGTTTTTT
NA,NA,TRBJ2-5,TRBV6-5,CASSLRAQETQYF,TGTGCCAGCAGTCTCCGGGCCCAAGAGACCCAGTACTTC
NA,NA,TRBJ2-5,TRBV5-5,CASSLEWSGAVVQETQYF,TGTGCCAGCAGCTTGGAATGGTCAGGGGCGGTGGTCCAAGAGACCCAGTACTTC
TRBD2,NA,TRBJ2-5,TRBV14,CASSRGHRTSGRQETQYF,TGTGCCAGCAGCCGAGGTCACCGGACTAGCGGGCGGCAAGAGACCCAGTACTTC
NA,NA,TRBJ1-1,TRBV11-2,CASSLGRGVEAFF,TGTGCCAGCAGCTTAGGACGTGGGGTTGAGGCTTTCTTT
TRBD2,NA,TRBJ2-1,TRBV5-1,CASSSTSGRAPEQFF,TGCGCCAGCAGCAGTACTAGCGGGAGGGCCCCTGAGCAGTTCTTC
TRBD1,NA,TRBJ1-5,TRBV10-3,CAISESTGDQPQHF,TGTGCCATCAGTGAGTCTACAGGGGATCAGCCCCAGCATTTT
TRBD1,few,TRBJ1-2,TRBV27,CASSFGTGILDGYTF,TGTGCCAGCAGTTTTGGGACAGGGATCTTAGATGGCTACACCTTC
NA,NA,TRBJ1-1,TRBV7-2,CASSLGQQNTEAFF,TGTGCCAGCAGCCTCGGACAGCAGAACACTGAAGCTTTCTTT
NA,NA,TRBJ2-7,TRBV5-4,CASSLGHAPYEQYF,TGTGCCAGCAGCTTGGGGCATGCCCCCTACGAGCAGTACTTC
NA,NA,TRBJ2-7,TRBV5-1,CASSYGTSRTEQYF,TGCGCCAGCAGCTACGGGACCTCCCGGACGGAGCAGTACTTC
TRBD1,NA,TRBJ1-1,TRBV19,CASSIATGGPTEAFF,TGTGCCAGTAGTATAGCTACAGGGGGGCCCACTGAAGCTTTCTTT
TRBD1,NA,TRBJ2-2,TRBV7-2,CASSFDRARAGELFF,TGTGCCAGCAGCTTCGACAGGGCTAGGGCCGGGGAGCTGTTTTTT
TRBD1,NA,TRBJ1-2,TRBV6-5,CASTGDRGISGYTF,TGTGCCAGCACGGGGGACAGGGGTATAAGTGGCTACACCTTC
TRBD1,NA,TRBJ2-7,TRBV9,CASSVSWTGTGEQYF,TGTGCCAGCAGCGTTTCCTGGACAGGGACGGGCGAGCAGTACTTC
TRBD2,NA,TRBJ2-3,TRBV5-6,CASSHGLASTDTQYF,TGTGCCAGCAGCCACGGACTAGCCAGCACAGATACGCAGTATTTT
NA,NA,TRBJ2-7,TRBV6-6,CASTQGGGLSYEQYF,TGTGCCAGCACCCAAGGAGGGGGACTCTCCTACGAGCAGTACTTC
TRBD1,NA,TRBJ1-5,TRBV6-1,CASRQDRVNNQPQHF,TGTGCCAGCAGACAGGACAGGGTGAACAATCAGCCCCAGCATTTT
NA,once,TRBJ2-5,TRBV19,CASSASGTQETQYF,TGTGCCAGTAGTGCTTCCGGGACGCAAGAGACCCAGTACTTC
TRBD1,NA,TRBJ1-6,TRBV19,CATSGDSPSRPLHF,TGTGCCACCTCGGGGGACAGCCCCTCTCGGCCCCTCCACTTT